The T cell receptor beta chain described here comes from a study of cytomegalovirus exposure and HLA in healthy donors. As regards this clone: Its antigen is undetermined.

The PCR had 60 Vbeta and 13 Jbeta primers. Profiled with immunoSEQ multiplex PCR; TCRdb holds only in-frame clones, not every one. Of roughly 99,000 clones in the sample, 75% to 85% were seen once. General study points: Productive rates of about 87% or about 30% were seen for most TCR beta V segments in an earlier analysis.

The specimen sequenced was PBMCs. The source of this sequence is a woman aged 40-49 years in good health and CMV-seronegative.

In DNA form, the CDR3 reads TGCGCCAGCAGCTTGGGATCTACCACGGCCCCCTCGGGCTATGGCTACACCTTC. It translates to CASSLGSTTAPSGYGYTF. The J gene is TRBJ1-2, the V gene TRBV5-1, with no clear D. The CDR3 totals 18 residues. V was shortened by 0 bases and J by 4 bases, with 22 bases between the two germline ends. The V gene's germline CDR1 is SGHRS and CDR2 YFSETQ.